A selection of T cell receptor beta chains follows, all from one sample in a study of blood T cells in healthy people across ages. Each CDR3 protein gets one entry after TCRdb re-called the 5' RACE reads with MiXCR. The table shows some 850,000 distinct CDR3 sequences, with about a quarter occurring only once. The same sample was also used in a study of T cells of mothers and their children.

Material: blood. Receptors were obtained from a boy aged 10-17 years in good health. Each CDR3 is given with its conserved first and last residue. The D gene is left open where the match is weak. Not every row has a clone size; where given, it reads once, few, many or a size class.

d_call: .; j_call: TRBJ2-3; clone_size: .; v_call: TRBV27; cdr3_aa: CASTPGLSGTDTQYF; cdr3_nt: TGTGCCAGCACCCCAGGTTTGAGTGGCACAGATACGCAGTATTTT
d_call: .; j_call: TRBJ2-2; clone_size: few; v_call: TRBV2; cdr3_aa: CASSVLGAGELFF; cdr3_nt: TGTGCCAGCAGTGTGTTGGGTGCCGGGGAGCTGTTTTTT
d_call: .; j_call: TRBJ1-6; clone_size: .; v_call: TRBV10-3; cdr3_aa: CAISKGFYNSPLHF; cdr3_nt: TGTGCCATCAGCAAGGGGTTCTATAATTCACCCCTCCACTTT
d_call: .; j_call: TRBJ1-2; clone_size: .; v_call: TRBV3-1; cdr3_aa: CASSHQGYGYTF; cdr3_nt: TGTGCCAGCAGCCATCAAGGGTATGGCTACACCTTC
d_call: TRBD1; j_call: TRBJ1-2; clone_size: many; v_call: TRBV2; cdr3_aa: CASSAPGGNYGYTF; cdr3_nt: TGTGCCAGCAGTGCTCCAGGGGGGAACTATGGCTACACCTTC
d_call: TRBD1; j_call: TRBJ2-1; clone_size: .; v_call: TRBV10-3; cdr3_aa: CAISEGTGTDEQFF; cdr3_nt: TGTGCCATCAGTGAAGGGACAGGGACGGATGAGCAGTTCTTC
d_call: .; j_call: TRBJ1-1; clone_size: .; v_call: TRBV12-3/TRBV12-4; cdr3_aa: CASSLRGQEAFF; cdr3_nt: TGTGCCAGCAGCCTCAGGGGACAAGAAGCTTTCTTT
d_call: .; j_call: TRBJ1-4; clone_size: few; v_call: TRBV11-2; cdr3_aa: CASSLLAVFANF; cdr3_nt: TGTGCCAGCAGCCTCCTTGCCGTATTCGCCAATTTT
d_call: .; j_call: TRBJ2-3; clone_size: few; v_call: TRBV6-6; cdr3_aa: CASSSGGVTDTQYF; cdr3_nt: TGTGCCAGCAGTTCGGGCGGGGTCACAGATACGCAGTATTTT
d_call: TRBD1; j_call: TRBJ2-1; clone_size: .; v_call: TRBV18; cdr3_aa: CASSWLQGYSGNEQFF; cdr3_nt: TGTGCCAGCTCGTGGTTACAGGGGTACTCTGGCAATGAGCAGTTCTTC
d_call: .; j_call: TRBJ1-1; clone_size: .; v_call: TRBV10-3; cdr3_aa: CAISARGNQNTEAFF; cdr3_nt: TGTGCCATCAGTGCTCGGGGGAATCAGAACACTGAAGCTTTCTTT
d_call: .; j_call: TRBJ1-5; clone_size: .; v_call: TRBV12-3/TRBV12-4; cdr3_aa: CASSQKPAGYQPQHF; cdr3_nt: TGTGCCAGCAGTCAAAAACCCGCGGGATATCAGCCCCAGCATTTT
d_call: TRBD2; j_call: TRBJ2-4; clone_size: .; v_call: TRBV20-1; cdr3_aa: CSARAPSGVSKNIQYF; cdr3_nt: TGCAGTGCTAGAGCTCCTAGCGGGGTGTCCAAAAACATTCAGTACTTC
d_call: .; j_call: TRBJ2-5; clone_size: .; v_call: TRBV5-1; cdr3_aa: CASSLGELEETQYF; cdr3_nt: TGCGCCAGCAGCTTGGGAGAGCTCGAAGAGACCCAGTACTTC
d_call: .; j_call: TRBJ2-7; clone_size: few; v_call: TRBV29-1; cdr3_aa: CSVGSWGNYEQYF; cdr3_nt: TGCAGCGTTGGGTCGTGGGGTAACTACGAGCAGTACTTC
d_call: TRBD1; j_call: TRBJ2-5; clone_size: .; v_call: TRBV29-1; cdr3_aa: CSVEVGDREVETQYF; cdr3_nt: TGCAGCGTTGAGGTAGGGGACAGGGAGGTGGAGACCCAGTACTTC
d_call: TRBD1; j_call: TRBJ2-7; clone_size: .; v_call: TRBV3-1; cdr3_aa: CASSQVFTGTGDEQYF; cdr3_nt: TGTGCCAGCAGCCAAGTCTTCACCGGGACAGGGGACGAGCAGTACTTC
d_call: .; j_call: TRBJ1-1; clone_size: .; v_call: TRBV10-3; cdr3_aa: CAISESEGSGNTEAFF; cdr3_nt: TGTGCCATCAGTGAGTCGGAAGGGAGCGGGAACACTGAAGCTTTCTTT
d_call: TRBD1; j_call: TRBJ1-6; clone_size: few; v_call: TRBV5-6; cdr3_aa: CASSLRQGSGNSPLHF; cdr3_nt: TGTGCCAGCAGCTTACGACAGGGGTCCGGCAATTCACCCCTCCACTTT
d_call: TRBD2; j_call: TRBJ2-7; clone_size: .; v_call: TRBV27; cdr3_aa: CASSPTPSGGRHEQYF; cdr3_nt: TGTGCCAGCAGTCCTACCCCTAGCGGGGGGCGTCACGAGCAGTACTTC